This paragraph reports one T cell receptor (beta chain). This clone appeared a few times. Its antigen is still unknown. No base quality values were provided; no much bigger clone lies one nucleotide off. The cohort was made up of roughly 670 healthy bone marrow donors. At the time of sampling, every cohort member was nominally healthy, though immune exposures that went unrecorded were likely present. The donor was CMV seronegative and belonged to the group of 352 seronegative cohort members. A peripheral blood sample was provided by each donor, and peripheral blood mononuclear cells were used for TCR beta sequencing. Genomic DNA was extracted from the blood cell samples with the Qiagen DNeasy Blood Extraction Kit. V lost 1 base and J lost 4 bases; the stretch between them is 9 bases long. From the germline V gene, CDR1 is SGHNT and CDR2 is YENEEA. The CDR3, from cysteine to phenylalanine, totals 14 residues. The DNA shown is the 42-base CDR3, in frame from base 1.

The method was the immunoSEQ multiplex PCR assay. A mixture of 60 forward primers for TCR Vbeta segments and 13 reverse primers for TCR Jbeta segments was used in the multiplex PCR. Amplification of the CDR3 region of rearranged TCR beta genes was performed with a multiplex PCR assay on genomic DNA. The amplified TCR beta libraries were sequenced on the Illumina HiSeq System as 87-base-pair reads. In the original analysis: A later analysis tallied approximately 87 million unique TCR beta chains across the 666 repertoires, and approximately 11 million of those chains were shared by two or more donors. A nearest-neighbor algorithm error-corrected the raw reads and collapsed the reads into unique sequences, merging closely related sequences to remove PCR and sequencing errors. To assign V, D and J gene segments, CDR3 sequences were aligned to IMGT reference sequences. For a sequence to be retained, a match of at least six nucleotides was required to both a V gene segment and a J gene segment. Rearrangements were classified as productive when the CDR3 lacked stop codons and remained in frame with V and J, and all other rearrangements were classified as non-productive. CDR3 was defined by IMGT convention, running from the second conserved V-encoded cysteine to the conserved J-encoded phenylalanine. The earlier analysis of fewer than 750 of the donors excluded sequences that lacked an unambiguous match to a single V gene segment. In an earlier analysis of approximately 550 of the donors, V segments were called functional above 56.7% productive rearrangements and were called segregating when the between-donor standard deviation exceeded 5%. A statistical classification framework was developed to diagnose cytomegalovirus status using the catalog of TCR beta chain sequences. A later analysis assigned V and J genes by comparing TCR nucleotide sequences with IMGT/GENE-DB human TR gene sequences. The TCRdist pipeline was used in a later analysis to assign CDR3 sequences and most-parsimonious VDJ recombination scenarios. In a later analysis, each TCR beta chain was defined by its CDR3 amino acid sequence together with its V-gene family, and reads lacking a unique V-gene family were excluded. A later analysis removed 592 highly shared, low-generation-probability nucleotide sequences to deal with suspected cross-contamination and a sequencing artifact. A later analysis calculated a clonal expansion index for each public chain from normalized within-repertoire ranks of inferred template counts. In a later analysis, generation probabilities were computed with a VDJ recombination model fitted to out-of-frame rearrangements, and the resulting probabilities were checked against IGoR. In a later analysis, TCR-TCR, TCR-HLA and TCR-CMV co-occurrence was scored with hypergeometric tests, and a repertoire-size bias correction was applied to TCR pairs. To estimate false discovery rates, a later analysis permuted the HLA or CMV assignments 20 times. In a later analysis, co-occurring TCRs were grouped with DBSCAN, and TCRdist sequence similarity was added when clustering was performed within HLA-allele-positive subsets. For co-occurrence clustering, repertoires with fewer than 30,000 or more than 120,000 public chains were excluded, along with five or six repertoires with anomalous nucleotide sharing. What TCRdb holds here is the immuneACCESS table cut down to in-frame rearrangements. Part of the clones is not present; checked against another copy, under half of the missing clones reflect an unresolved V gene, and the others are unexplained. That table furnishes V, J and clone size, whereas the DNA furnished D and trimming. Within this sample are about 31,000 clones, with less than 55% of them counted one time only. Less than 2% of the sample comes from the top ten.

This sample is drawn from a study of cytomegalovirus exposure and HLA in healthy donors (dated by TCRdb to about 2017). As for the study more broadly: An earlier analysis of approximately 640 of the donors reported approximately 270 Gb of sequence data and around 120 million unique TCR beta sequences from some 180 million T cells. Roughly 5 DR-DQ haplotypes were handled as single units for association and clustering because linkage in the cohort was strong. High-throughput TCR immunosequencing, statistical association of individual TCRs with disease status, and machine learning were combined to predict cytomegalovirus infection status. In a later analysis, previously published TCR beta repertoires from several hundred donors were re-analyzed and high-resolution HLA genotyping was added so that TCR occurrence patterns could be studied. Donor age, sex, ethnicity and CMV serostatus were compiled together with the repertoire data. All discovery cohort repertoires had been generated using a single sequencing platform. Of the 350 to 450 genotyped donors, over 70% fell in the genetic ancestry cluster associated with self-reported Caucasian donors. The study aimed to test whether cataloging public T cell receptors could reveal signatures of past pathogen exposure. The T cell repertoires of several hundred subjects were profiled by immunosequencing and related to cytomegalovirus serostatus. In the later analysis, no new phenotypic data were used to find candidate immune exposures; instead, reliance was placed on TCR beta sequences and their occurrence across donors. A separate validation cohort of 100 to 150 different subjects was used in addition to the 666-subject first cohort. Class I and class II HLA loci were covered by the typing at four-digit resolution. An early release covering just under 650 HLA-typed donors comprised about 300 gigabases of sequencing data and 85 million to 100 million unique TCR sequences. Typing coverage varied by locus: 629-630 donors for A, B, C, DRB1 and DQB1; approximately 500 for DQA1; approximately 570 for DPA1; around 450 for DPB1. In a later genetic analysis, genome-wide SNP genotypes for about three fifths of the 666 donors were used, and that subset was treated as a discovery cohort. An earlier analysis of approximately 580 of the donors used high-throughput TCR beta sequencing to judge whether each TCR beta V gene segment behaved as functional or pseudogenic. On average, around 200,000 unique TCR beta nucleotide sequences were sequenced per donor among 300 to 500 genotyped donors of the cohort, with 15% to 20% of those sequences being non-productive. Study-wide conclusions, independent of this receptor: A later analysis found that most CMV-associated TCR beta chains appeared HLA-restricted, with HLA associations seemingly driven largely by CMV exposure. Some IMGT-functional V segments, including TRBV6-2 and TRBV6-3, could not be told apart with the 87-base-pair reads, so those segments were excluded. According to a later analysis, TCR association rates differed among HLA loci, with DRB1 alleles showing the most associated TCRs and HLA-C alleles showing the fewest. The authors suggested that the approach could potentially be generalized to other disease states and immunological phenotypes. A cluster of highly shared sequence variants was judged likely to be a technical artifact of the sequencing pipeline. This cohort had only TCR beta chains sequenced, and the lack of alpha or paired-chain data limited which features could be detected. Sequencing depth was assumed to be roughly uniform across donors in the presence/absence analyses, though that assumption may not hold. Compared with equally common non-associated chains, HLA-associated TCR beta chains in a later analysis were more clonally expanded and had lower generation probabilities. Cytomegalovirus status was reported to be diagnosed by the classifier with high specificity and sensitivity in both the original and validation cohorts. Broadly in line with IMGT annotations, most TCR beta V segments showed up in productive rearrangements about 90% or about 30% of the time in an earlier analysis of around 550 of the donors. A later genetic analysis associated a missense DCLRE1C variant with V-gene and J-gene trimming of TCR beta chains, and an independent cohort replicated the association. HLA typing was unavailable for some donors at each locus, so association tests used only the typed subset. A further reported finding was that TCR beta sequences accurately predicted the HLA-A and HLA-B alleles for most subjects in the first cohort. Because counts were too low, approximately 18 rarely observed V segments, including chromosome 9 orphons, were excluded from the earlier analysis of fewer than 650 of the donors. Several of the top co-occurrence clusters appeared to be linked to parvovirus B19, influenza, CMV and Epstein-Barr virus, according to a later analysis. CMV serostatus was the only immune exposure information available for the cohort. At a false discovery rate of 0.05, a later analysis linked roughly 17,000 TCR beta sequences to specific HLA alleles. According to a later genetic analysis, donors in an Asian-associated ancestry cluster had fewer N-insertions in productive TCRs than the approximately 630-donor mean. Most TCR sequences were observed very rarely across donors, whereas some public TCRs were present in many individuals. Strong co-occurrence of HLA alleles, especially DR and DQ, made assigning TCR associations to individual alleles difficult. In vitro tests confirmed that a few of the cytomegalovirus-associated TCR beta chains recognize cytomegalovirus antigens. In the study, 150 to 200 TCR beta chains were listed as associated with cytomegalovirus. Correlated functional status among segregating V segments might be attributable to linkage disequilibrium, but an unknown experimental factor could not be ruled out.

Rearrangement joined TRBV11-3 to TRBJ2-3; the D gene is perhaps TRBD1, on 5 matching bases. Sequenced sample: PBMCs. This sequence was found in a woman aged 50 to 60 in good health and CMV-seronegative. In nucleotides, the sequence is TGTGCCAGCAGCTTAGCTCTAGGGGCAGATACGCAGTATTTT. Translation gives CASSLALGADTQYF.